Below, 10 T cell receptor beta chains from the same sample are listed, as sequenced in a study of blood T cells in healthy people across ages. The second PCR ran roughly 7 to 11 cycles with a sample-barcoded 5' primer and J-beta primers. TCRdb reprocessed the 5' RACE reads via MiXCR and lists one record per CDR3 protein. The table records about 580,000 distinct CDR3 sequences, 40% to 55% of them present only once. Sequenced: blood. These receptor sequences come from a man older than 75 in good health.

In its sample, this clonotype was seen many times. The CDR3 nucleotides read TGCAGCGTTGGGGGGGGAGCCAAAAACATTCAGTACTTC. It specifies CSVGGGAKNIQYF. The genes are TRBV29-1 and TRBJ2-4; 7 bases are a match to TRBD2. The CDR3 length is 13 residues. CDR1 SQVTM and CDR2 ANQGSEA come from the germline V gene. Trimming took 4 bases from V and 0 from J; bases not matched to a gene: 0. Filled out from reference TRBV29-1 and TRBJ2-4, the complete variable domain reads SAVISQKPSRDICQRGTSLTIQCQVDSQVTMMFWYRQQPGQSLTLIATANQGSEATYESGFVIDKFPISRPNLTFSTLTVSNMSPEDSSIYLCSVGGGAKNIQYFGAGTRLSVL.

In its sample, this clonotype was seen a few times. The chain carries TRBV20-1 and TRBJ2-7; D perhaps matches TRBD1 (5 bases). The CDR3 contains 11 residues. Trimming cost V 4 bases and J 9 bases, with 13 bases left between them. Germline V gene lookup returns CDR1 DFQATT and CDR2 SNEGSKA (reference sequence). The CDR3 DNA is TGCAGTGCTACGACAGCCTGGGGGCAGTACTTC. It yields the protein CSATTAWGQYF.

This rearrangement joins TRBV20-1 to TRBJ2-5; the D call may be TRBD1 or TRBD2 (5 bases each). V lost 7 bases and J 5 bases, leaving 23 bases between the germline ends. The CDR3 contains 15 residues. The germline V gene has CDR1 DFQATT and CDR2 SNEGSKA (reference sequence). The CDR3 DNA is TGCAGTGGATTCGAGCAGGGACGTCCTCGGGAGACCCAGTACTTC. It is translated as CSGFEQGRPRETQYF.

The chain has TRBV12-3 or TRBV12-4 and TRBJ2-3; D remains ambiguous. Trimming pared 4 bases from V and 4 bases from J, leaving 12 bases between. The CDR3 length is 14 residues. The CDR3 spells CASSSFLTADTQYF. The CDR3, as DNA: TGTGCCAGCAGTTCCTTCCTCACAGCAGATACGCAGTATTTT.

A few counts support this clonotype. V usage is TRBV7-9 and J usage is TRBJ2-3, with D possibly matching TRBD1 (6 bases). The CDR3 runs 15 residues. Germline-derived CDR1 and CDR2 are SEHNR and FQNEAQ (reference sequence). Trimming took off 4 bases at V and 2 bases at J, with 13 bases between the two ends. As DNA, the CDR3 is TGTGCCAGCAGCTCCACAGGGATCCCCACAGATACGCAGTATTTT. As protein: CASSSTGIPTDTQYF. Full variable domain (remainder filled in from reference TRBV7-9 and TRBJ2-3): DTGVSQNPRHKITKRGQNVTFRCDPISEHNRLYWYRQTLGQGPEFLTYFQNEAQLEKSRLLSDRFSAERPKGSFSTLEIQRTEQGDSAMYLCASSSTGIPTDTQYFGPGTRLTVL.

This chain connects TRBV29-1 to TRBJ1-1; no definite D call. Germline V gives CDR1 SQVTM, CDR2 ANQGSEA. V was shortened by 6 bases and J by 2 bases, with 4 bases between the two germline ends. This CDR3 contains 10 residues. The CDR3 is CSVSNTEAFF. CDR3 bases: TGCAGCGTCTCTAACACTGAAGCTTTCTTT.

Points on this clonotype: A much larger clone sits a single nucleotide away, making a read error possible. The rearrangement links TRBV6-5 to TRBJ1-1, with a tentative D call TRBD1 (5 bases). Looked up from germline, CDR1 is MNHEY and CDR2 is SVGAGI. V was shortened by 2 bases and J by 10 bases, with 17 bases between the two germline ends. The CDR3 is 14 residues long. As DNA, the CDR3 is TGTGCCAGCAGTTACGCGACGCCGGGAGGGGTAGCTTTCTTT. This translates into CASSYATPGGVAFF.

This sequence joins TRBV7-3 and TRBJ2-5; 7 positions match TRBD2. The CDR3 covers 13 residues. Germline V gene lookup returns CDR1 SGHTA and CDR2 FQGTGA. Germline trimming cut 1 base from V and 5 bases from J; bases unmatched to any gene: 1. The CDR3 DNA is TGTGCCAGCAGCTTAAGGGAGGGGGAGACCCAGTACTTC. Its translation is CASSLREGETQYF.

The rearrangement joins TRBV15 to TRBJ2-5; 7 bases map to TRBD1. CDR3 size: 15 residues. V trimming: 0 bases; J trimming: 4 bases; junction bases outside the gene matches: 5. Germline assignment: CDR1 LNHNV and CDR2 YYDKDF (reference sequence). The chain's CDR3 is CATSRDSGGVETQYF. Here the CDR3 DNA reads TGTGCCACCAGCAGAGATTCAGGGGGTGTAGAGACCCAGTACTTC.

The gene calls are TRBV20-1 and TRBJ1-1; no clear D gene. Trimming cost V 6 bases and J 1 base, with 9 bases left between them. The germline V gene encodes CDR1 DFQATT and CDR2 SNEGSKA (reference sequence). The CDR3 has 12 amino acids. The CDR3 bases are TGCAGTGCAAAAACAGCGAACACTGAAGCTTTCTTT. Protein: CSAKTANTEAFF.